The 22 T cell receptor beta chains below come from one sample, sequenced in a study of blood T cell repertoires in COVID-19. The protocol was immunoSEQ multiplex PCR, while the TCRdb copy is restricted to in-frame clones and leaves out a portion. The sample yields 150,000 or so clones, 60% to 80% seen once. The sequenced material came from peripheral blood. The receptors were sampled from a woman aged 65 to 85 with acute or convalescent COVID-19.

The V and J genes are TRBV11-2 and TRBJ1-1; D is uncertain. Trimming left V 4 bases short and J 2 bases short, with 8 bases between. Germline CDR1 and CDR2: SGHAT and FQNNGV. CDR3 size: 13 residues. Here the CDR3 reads CASSSHLNTEAFF. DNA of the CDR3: TGTGCCAGCAGCTCCCACCTAAACACTGAAGCTTTCTTT.

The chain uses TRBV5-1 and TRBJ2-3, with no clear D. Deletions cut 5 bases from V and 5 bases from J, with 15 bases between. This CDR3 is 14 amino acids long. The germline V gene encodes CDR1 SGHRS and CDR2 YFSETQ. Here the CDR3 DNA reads TGCGCCAGCAGGGAGAGGCCCGCTGGAGATACGCAGTATTTT. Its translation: CASRERPAGDTQYF.

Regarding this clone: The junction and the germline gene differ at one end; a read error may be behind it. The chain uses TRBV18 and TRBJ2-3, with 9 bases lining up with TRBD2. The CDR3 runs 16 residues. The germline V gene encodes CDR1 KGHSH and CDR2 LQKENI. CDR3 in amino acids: CASSPLAGPRRDTQYF. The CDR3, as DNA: TGTGCCAGCTCCCCACTAGCGGGCCCCCGGCGTGATACGCAGTATTTT.

The chain's CDR3 is CASSTQGAGELFF. The CDR3 DNA is TGTGCCAGCAGCACACAGGGGGCCGGGGAGCTGTTTTTT. The chain uses TRBV7-3 and TRBJ2-2; TRBD1 aligns across 8 bases. The CDR3 has 13 residues. V lost 5 bases to trimming and J lost 6 bases; unmatched junction nucleotides: 2. Germline V gene lookup returns CDR1 SGHTA and CDR2 FQGTGA.

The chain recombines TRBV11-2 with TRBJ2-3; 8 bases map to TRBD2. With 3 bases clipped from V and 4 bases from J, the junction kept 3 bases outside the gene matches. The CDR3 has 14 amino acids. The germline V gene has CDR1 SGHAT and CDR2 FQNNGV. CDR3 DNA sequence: TGTGCCAGCAGCTTCAGCGGGAGACCAGATACGCAGTATTTT. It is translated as CASSFSGRPDTQYF.

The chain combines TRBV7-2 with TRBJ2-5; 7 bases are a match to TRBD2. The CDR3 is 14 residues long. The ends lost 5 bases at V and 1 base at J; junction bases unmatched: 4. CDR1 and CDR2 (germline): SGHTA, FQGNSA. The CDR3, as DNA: TGTGCCAGCAGCCCAGCGGGGATCCAAGAGACCCAGTACTTC. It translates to CASSPAGIQETQYF. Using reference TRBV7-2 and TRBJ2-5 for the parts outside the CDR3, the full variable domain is GAGVSQSPSNKVTEKGKDVELRCDPISGHTALYWYRQSLGQGLEFLIYFQGNSAPDKSGLPSDRFSAERTGGSVSTLTIQRTQQEDSAVYLCASSPAGIQETQYFGPGTRLLVL.

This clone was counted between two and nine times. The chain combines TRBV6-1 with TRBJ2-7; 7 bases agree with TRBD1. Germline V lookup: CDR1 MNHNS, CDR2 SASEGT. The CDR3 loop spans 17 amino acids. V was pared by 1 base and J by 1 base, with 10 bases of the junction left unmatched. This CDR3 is CASSEGIPGQKSYEQYF. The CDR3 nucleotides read TGTGCCAGCAGTGAAGGGATACCGGGACAGAAATCCTACGAGCAGTACTTC.

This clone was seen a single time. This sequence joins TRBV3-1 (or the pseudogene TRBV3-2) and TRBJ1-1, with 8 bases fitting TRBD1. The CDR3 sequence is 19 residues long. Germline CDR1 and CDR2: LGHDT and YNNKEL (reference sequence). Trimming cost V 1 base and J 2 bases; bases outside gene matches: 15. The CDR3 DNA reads TGTGCCAGCAGCCAAGTAAGCCGCGGCAGGGGGCGAGCAAACACTGAAGCTTTCTTT. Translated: CASSQVSRGRGRANTEAFF.

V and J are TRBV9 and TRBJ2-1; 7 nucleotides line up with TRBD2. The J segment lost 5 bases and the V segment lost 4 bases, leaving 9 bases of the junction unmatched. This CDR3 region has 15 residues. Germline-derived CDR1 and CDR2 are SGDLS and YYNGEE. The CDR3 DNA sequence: TGTGCCAGCAGCAGGGAGGGGAAAAGGGACAATGAGCAGTTCTTC. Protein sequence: CASSREGKRDNEQFF.

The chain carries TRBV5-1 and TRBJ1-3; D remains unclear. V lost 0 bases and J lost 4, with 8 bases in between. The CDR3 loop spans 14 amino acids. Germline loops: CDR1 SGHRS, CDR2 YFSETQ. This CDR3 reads CASSLGTGGNTIYF. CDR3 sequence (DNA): TGCGCCAGCAGCTTGGGGACTGGAGGAAACACCATATATTTT.

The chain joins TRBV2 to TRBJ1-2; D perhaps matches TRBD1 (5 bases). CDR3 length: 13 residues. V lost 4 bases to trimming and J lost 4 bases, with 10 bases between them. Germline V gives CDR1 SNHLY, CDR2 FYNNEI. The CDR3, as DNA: TGTGCCAGCAGTGGAGACAGTCTCTATGGCTACACCTTC. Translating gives CASSGDSLYGYTF.

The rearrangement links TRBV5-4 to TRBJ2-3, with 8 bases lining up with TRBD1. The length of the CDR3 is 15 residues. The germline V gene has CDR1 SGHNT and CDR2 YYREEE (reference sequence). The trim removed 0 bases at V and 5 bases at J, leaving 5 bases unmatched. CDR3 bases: TGTGCCAGCAGCTTGGAAGGCAGGGGGCAAGATACGCAGTATTTT. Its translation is CASSLEGRGQDTQYF.

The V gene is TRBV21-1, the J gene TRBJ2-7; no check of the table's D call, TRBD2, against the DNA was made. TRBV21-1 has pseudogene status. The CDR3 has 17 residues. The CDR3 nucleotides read TGTGCCAGCAGCAATGCCTTTCGGGGGCGGGAGGGATACGAGCAGTACTTC. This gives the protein CASSNAFRGREGYEQYF.

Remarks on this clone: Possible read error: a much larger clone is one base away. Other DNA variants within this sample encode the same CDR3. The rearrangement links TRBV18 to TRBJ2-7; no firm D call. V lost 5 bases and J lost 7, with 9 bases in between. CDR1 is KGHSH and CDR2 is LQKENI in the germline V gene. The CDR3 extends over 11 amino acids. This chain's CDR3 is CASSKLAEQYF. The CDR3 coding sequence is TGTGCCAGCTCAAAATTGGCTGAGCAGTACTTC.

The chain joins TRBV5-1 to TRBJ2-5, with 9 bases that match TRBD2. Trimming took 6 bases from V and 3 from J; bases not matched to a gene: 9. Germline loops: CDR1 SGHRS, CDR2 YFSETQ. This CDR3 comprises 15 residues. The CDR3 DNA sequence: TGCGCCAGCACCGGCCCCCTAGCGGGGAAAGAGACCCAGTACTTC. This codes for CASTGPLAGKETQYF.

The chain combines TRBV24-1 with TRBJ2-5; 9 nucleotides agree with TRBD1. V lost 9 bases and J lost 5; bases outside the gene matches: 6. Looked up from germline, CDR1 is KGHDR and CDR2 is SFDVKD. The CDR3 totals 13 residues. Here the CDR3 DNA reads TGTGCCACCGGGGACAGGGTCTCGGAGACCCAGTACTTC. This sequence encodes CATGDRVSETQYF.

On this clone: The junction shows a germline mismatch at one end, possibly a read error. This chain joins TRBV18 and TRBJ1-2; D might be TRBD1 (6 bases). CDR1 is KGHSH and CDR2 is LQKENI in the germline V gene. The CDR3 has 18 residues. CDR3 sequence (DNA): TGTGCCAGTTCACCCTTACCCAGGGGCAGCCTAACTAACTATGGCTACACCTTC. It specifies CASSPLPRGSLTNYGYTF.

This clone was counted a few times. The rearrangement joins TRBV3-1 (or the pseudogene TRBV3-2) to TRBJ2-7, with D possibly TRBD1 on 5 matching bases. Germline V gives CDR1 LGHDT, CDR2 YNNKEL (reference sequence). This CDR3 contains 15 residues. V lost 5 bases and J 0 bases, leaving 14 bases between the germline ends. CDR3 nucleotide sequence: TGTGCCAGCAGCAAACGGGTCGACAGCTCCTACGAGCAGTACTTC. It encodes CASSKRVDSSYEQYF.

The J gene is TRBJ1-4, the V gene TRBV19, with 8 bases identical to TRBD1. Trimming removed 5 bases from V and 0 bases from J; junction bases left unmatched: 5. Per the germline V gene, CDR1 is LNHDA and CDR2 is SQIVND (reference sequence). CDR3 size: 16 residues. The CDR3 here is CASSDPGQATNEKLFF. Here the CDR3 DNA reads TGTGCCAGTAGTGACCCGGGACAGGCAACTAATGAAAAACTGTTTTTT.

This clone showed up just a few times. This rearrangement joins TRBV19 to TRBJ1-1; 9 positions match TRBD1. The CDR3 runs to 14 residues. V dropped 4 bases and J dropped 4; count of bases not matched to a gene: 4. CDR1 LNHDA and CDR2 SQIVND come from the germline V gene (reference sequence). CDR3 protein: CASSSETGGTEAFF. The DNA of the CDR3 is TGTGCCAGTAGTAGCGAGACAGGGGGCACTGAAGCTTTCTTT.

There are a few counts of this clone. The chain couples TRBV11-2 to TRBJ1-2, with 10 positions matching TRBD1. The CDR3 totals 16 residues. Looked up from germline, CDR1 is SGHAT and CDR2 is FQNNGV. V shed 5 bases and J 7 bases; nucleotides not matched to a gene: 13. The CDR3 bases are TGTGCCAGCAGCGCCCGGGACAGGGGTTTGATGGGTGGCTACACCTTC. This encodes CASSARDRGLMGGYTF. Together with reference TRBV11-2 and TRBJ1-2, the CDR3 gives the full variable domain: EAGVAQSPRYKIIEKRQSVAFWCNPISGHATLYWYQQILGQGPKLLIQFQNNGVVDDSQLPKDRFSAERLKGVDSTLKIQPAKLEDSAVYLCASSARDRGLMGGYTFGSGTRLTVV.

As DNA, the CDR3 is TGTGCCAGCAGGAGTAGGACAGGGGGAGGAACTGAAGCTTTCTTT. It codes for CASRSRTGGGTEAFF. This chain uses TRBV2 with TRBJ1-1, with 10 nucleotides matching TRBD1. CDR1 and CDR2 from the germline V gene are SNHLY and FYNNEI. With V trimmed by 6 bases and J by 5 bases, 9 bases remained unmatched. The CDR3 is 15 residues long.